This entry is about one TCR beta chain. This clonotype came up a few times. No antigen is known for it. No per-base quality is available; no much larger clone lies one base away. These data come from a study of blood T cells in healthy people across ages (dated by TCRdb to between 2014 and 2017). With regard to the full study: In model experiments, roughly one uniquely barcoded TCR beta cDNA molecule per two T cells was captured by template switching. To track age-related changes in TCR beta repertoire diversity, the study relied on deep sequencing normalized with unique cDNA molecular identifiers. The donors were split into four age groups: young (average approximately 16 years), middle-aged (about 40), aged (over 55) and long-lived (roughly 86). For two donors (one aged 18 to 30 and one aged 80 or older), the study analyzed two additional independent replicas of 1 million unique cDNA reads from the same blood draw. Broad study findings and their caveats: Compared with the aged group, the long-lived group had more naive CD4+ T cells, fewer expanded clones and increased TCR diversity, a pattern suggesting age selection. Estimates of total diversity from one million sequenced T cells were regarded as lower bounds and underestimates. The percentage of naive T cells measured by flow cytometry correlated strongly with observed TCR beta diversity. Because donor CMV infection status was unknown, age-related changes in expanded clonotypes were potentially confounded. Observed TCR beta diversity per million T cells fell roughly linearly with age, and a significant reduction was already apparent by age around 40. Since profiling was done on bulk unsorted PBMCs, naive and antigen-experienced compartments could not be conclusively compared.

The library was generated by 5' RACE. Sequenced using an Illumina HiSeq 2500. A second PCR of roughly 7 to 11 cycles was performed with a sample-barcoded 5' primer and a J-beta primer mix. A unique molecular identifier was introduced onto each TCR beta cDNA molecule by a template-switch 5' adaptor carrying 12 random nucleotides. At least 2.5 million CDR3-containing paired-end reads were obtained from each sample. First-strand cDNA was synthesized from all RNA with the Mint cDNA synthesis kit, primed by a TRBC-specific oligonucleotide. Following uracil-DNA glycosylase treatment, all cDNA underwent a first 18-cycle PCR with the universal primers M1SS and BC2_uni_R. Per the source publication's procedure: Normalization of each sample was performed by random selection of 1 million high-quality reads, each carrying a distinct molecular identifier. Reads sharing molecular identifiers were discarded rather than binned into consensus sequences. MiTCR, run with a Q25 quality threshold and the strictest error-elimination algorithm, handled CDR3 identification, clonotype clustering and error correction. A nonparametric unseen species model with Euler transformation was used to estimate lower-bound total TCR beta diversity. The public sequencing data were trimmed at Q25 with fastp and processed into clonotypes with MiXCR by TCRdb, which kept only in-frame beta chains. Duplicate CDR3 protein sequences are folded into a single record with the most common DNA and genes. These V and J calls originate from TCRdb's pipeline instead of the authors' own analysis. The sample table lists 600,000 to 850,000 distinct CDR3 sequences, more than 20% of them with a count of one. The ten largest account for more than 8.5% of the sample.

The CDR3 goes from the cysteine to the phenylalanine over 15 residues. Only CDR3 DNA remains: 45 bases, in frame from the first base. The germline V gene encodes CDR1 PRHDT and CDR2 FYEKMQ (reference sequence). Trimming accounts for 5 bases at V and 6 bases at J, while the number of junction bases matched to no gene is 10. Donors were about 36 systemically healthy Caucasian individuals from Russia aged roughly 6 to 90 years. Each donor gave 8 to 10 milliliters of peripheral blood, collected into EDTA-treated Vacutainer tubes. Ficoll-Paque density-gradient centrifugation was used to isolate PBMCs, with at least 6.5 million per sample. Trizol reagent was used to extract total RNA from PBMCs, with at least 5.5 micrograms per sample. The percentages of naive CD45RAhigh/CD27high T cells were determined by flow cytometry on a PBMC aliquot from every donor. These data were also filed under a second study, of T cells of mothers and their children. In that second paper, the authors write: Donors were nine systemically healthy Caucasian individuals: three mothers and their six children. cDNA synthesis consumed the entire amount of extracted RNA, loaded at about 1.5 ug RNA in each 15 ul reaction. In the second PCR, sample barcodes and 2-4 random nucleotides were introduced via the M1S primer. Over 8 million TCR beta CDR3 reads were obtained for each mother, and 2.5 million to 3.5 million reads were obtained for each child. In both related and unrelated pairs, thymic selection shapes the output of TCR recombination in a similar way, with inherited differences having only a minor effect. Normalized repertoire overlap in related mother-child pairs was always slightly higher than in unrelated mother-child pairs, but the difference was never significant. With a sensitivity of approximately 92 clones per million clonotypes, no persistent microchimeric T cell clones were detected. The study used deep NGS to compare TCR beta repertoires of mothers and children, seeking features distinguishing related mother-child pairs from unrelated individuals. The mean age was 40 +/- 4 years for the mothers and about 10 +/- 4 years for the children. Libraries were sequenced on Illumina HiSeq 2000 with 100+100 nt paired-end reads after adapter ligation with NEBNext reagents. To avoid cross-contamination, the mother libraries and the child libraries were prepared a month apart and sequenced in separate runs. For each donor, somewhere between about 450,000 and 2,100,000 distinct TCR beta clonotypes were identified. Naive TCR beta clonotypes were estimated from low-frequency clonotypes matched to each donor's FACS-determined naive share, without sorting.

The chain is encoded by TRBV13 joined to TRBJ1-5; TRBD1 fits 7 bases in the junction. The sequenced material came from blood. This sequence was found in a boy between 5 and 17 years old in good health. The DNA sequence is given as TGTGCCAGCAGCACAAGACAGGGTGGTATTCAGCCCCAGCATTTT. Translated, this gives CASSTRQGGIQPQHF. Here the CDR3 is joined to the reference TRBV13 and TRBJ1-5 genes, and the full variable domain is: AAGVIQSPRHLIKEKRETATLKCYPIPRHDTVYWYQQGPGQDPQFLISFYEKMQSDKGSIPDRFSAQQFSDYHSELNMSSLELGDSALYFCASSTRQGGIQPQHFGDGTRLSIL.